This T cell receptor beta chain was profiled in a study of identical twins. Study-wide results and caveats: Cross-sectional statistical analysis, not tracking of the same donors, underpinned the conclusions. Memory repertoires lacked the insertion deficit that abundant cord blood beta clonotypes showed.

Healthy Caucasians alone served as donors. V shed 3 bases and J shed 0 bases, with 12 bases lying between them. This CDR3 has 16 amino acids. CDR1 and CDR2 (germline): MGHRA, YSYEKL. A note on this clonotype: Its specificity is unknown.

After template switching added a universal primer site, the resulting cDNA carried unique molecular identifiers. Using its own MiXCR run on the 5' RACE reads, TCRdb lists one record per CDR3 protein. The sample yields more than 200,000 distinct CDR3 sequences, around 15% seen once. This sequence was found in a young woman in good health. The rearrangement uses TRBV4-1 and TRBJ2-1; weak D call: TRBD2 (5 bases). What was sequenced was memory (CD45RO+) T cells sorted from blood. The CDR3 reads CASSHLSGSSYNEQFF. CDR3 sequence (DNA): TGCGCCAGCAGCCATCTCAGCGGCAGCTCCTACAATGAGCAGTTCTTC.